This entry lists 19 T cell receptor beta chains sequenced from one sample in a study of shared clonotypes between healthy human individuals. Produced via immunoSEQ multiplex PCR; TCRdb's table is partial and in-frame only. The data show 110,000 or so clones, around two thirds seen once. The sequencing sample was made of memory CD8+ T cells sorted from blood. Subset noted: CD45RO+ cells pooled with CCR7-negative TemRA cells. Source of these receptors: a woman in her twenties or thirties in good health.

This clone was counted a single time. This sequence joins TRBV29-1 and TRBJ1-1; D gene ambiguous. Germline V gives CDR1 SQVTM, CDR2 ANQGSEA. The ends were cut back, 3 bases at V and 2 bases at J, with 16 bases in the middle. The CDR3 is made up of 15 amino acids. Here the CDR3 DNA reads TGCAGCGTTGATTGGGTCGGGTCGAAAAACACTGAAGCTTTCTTT. Protein sequence: CSVDWVGSKNTEAFF. The variable domain in full, completed from reference TRBV29-1 and TRBJ1-1, reads SAVISQKPSRDICQRGTSLTIQCQVDSQVTMMFWYRQQPGQSLTLIATANQGSEATYESGFVIDKFPISRPNLTFSTLTVSNMSPEDSSIYLCSVDWVGSKNTEAFFGQGTRLTVV.

This chain connects TRBV4-1 to TRBJ2-2; 10 bases agree with TRBD2. CDR3 length equals 16 residues. Per germline, CDR1 MGHRA and CDR2 YSYEKL. V gave up 7 bases and J gave up 3 bases; unmatched junction bases: 8. The CDR3 loop is CASTPVAGGDTGELFF. The DNA for the CDR3 is TGCGCCAGCACTCCCGTAGCGGGAGGAGACACCGGGGAGCTGTTTTTT.

The genes are TRBV5-4 and TRBJ1-2, with D uncertain. Per the germline V gene, CDR1 is SGHNT and CDR2 is YYREEE (reference sequence). The CDR3 has 13 residues. V shed 8 bases and J shed 0 bases, with 11 bases lying between them. Here the CDR3 DNA reads TGTGCCAGTCGTCCGGGAGCTAACTATGGCTACACCTTC. This translates into CASRPGANYGYTF.

The rearrangement links TRBV15 to TRBJ2-2; maybe TRBD2 (5 bases). This CDR3 spans 13 amino acids. Germline V lookup: CDR1 LNHNV, CDR2 YYDKDF (reference sequence). Deletions cut 9 bases from V and 3 bases from J, with 11 bases between. The CDR3 sequence is CATFLGDTGELFF. DNA of the CDR3: TGTGCCACTTTCCTCGGGGACACCGGGGAGCTGTTTTTT.

The gene calls are TRBV6-1 and TRBJ2-1; D is possibly TRBD1 or TRBD2 (5 bases each). From germline, CDR1 is MNHNS and CDR2 SASEGT. Trimming took off 4 bases at V and 6 bases at J, with 13 bases between the two ends. CDR3 size: 14 residues. The CDR3 nucleotides read TGTGCCAGCAGTGGGGACGGTCCCAGCAATGAGCAGTTCTTC. It codes for CASSGDGPSNEQFF.

The chain is built from TRBV5-6 and TRBJ1-2, with D maybe TRBD1 (5 bases). V was trimmed by 2 bases and J by 4 bases, leaving 15 bases between them. The V gene's germline CDR1 is SGHDT and CDR2 YYEEEE. The CDR3 length is 15 residues. The CDR3 DNA sequence: TGTGCCAGCAGCTTTTGGGGGGATCGGCTCTATGGCTACACCTTC. Translated: CASSFWGDRLYGYTF. The variable domain in full, completed from reference TRBV5-6 and TRBJ1-2, reads DAGVTQSPTHLIKTRGQQVTLRCSPKSGHDTVSWYQQALGQGPQFIFQYYEEEERQRGNFPDRFSGHQFPNYSSELNVNALLLGDSALYLCASSFWGDRLYGYTFGSGTRLTVV.

The genes are TRBV25-1 and TRBJ1-1; D gene ambiguous. Germline V CDR1 and CDR2: MGHDK, SYGVNS. The V end lost 4 bases, the J end lost 2 bases, and 14 bases lay between the germline ends. CDR3 length: 15 residues. This chain's CDR3 is CASSAVQRENTEAFF. CDR3 DNA sequence: TGTGCCAGCAGTGCCGTCCAACGGGAAAACACTGAAGCTTTCTTT.

This clone was seen ten or more times. The J gene is TRBJ1-5, the V gene TRBV6-4; D is ambiguous. Germline CDR1 MRHNA, CDR2 SNTAGT. The CDR3 extends over 14 amino acids. V lost 0 bases and J lost 9, with 12 bases in between. CDR3 region: CASSDSAESGPQHF. In DNA form, the CDR3 reads TGTGCCAGCAGTGACTCAGCTGAATCGGGGCCCCAGCATTTT.

V and J are TRBV2 and TRBJ2-7; perhaps TRBD1 as D (5 bases). CDR1 and CDR2 from the germline V gene are SNHLY and FYNNEI. The CDR3 loop spans 15 amino acids. V was shortened by 4 bases and J by 5 bases, with 18 bases between the two germline ends. The chain's CDR3 is CASSVRGSSRNEQYF. For the CDR3, the DNA is TGTGCCAGCAGTGTAAGGGGAAGTTCTCGGAACGAGCAGTACTTC.

The chain recombines TRBV7-4 with TRBJ2-1; the match to TRBD1 covers 10 bases. V trimming: 4 bases; J trimming: 7 bases; junction bases outside the gene matches: 13. The CDR3 is 17 amino acids. Looked up from germline, CDR1 is SGHVT and CDR2 is SQSDAQ. CDR3 coding DNA: TGTGCCAGCAGCTCGCCGGGACAGGGGAGTTTGCAGAATGAGCAGTTCTTC. This encodes CASSSPGQGSLQNEQFF. Based on the CDR3 plus reference TRBV7-4 and TRBJ2-1, the full variable domain is GAGVSQSPRYKVAKRGRDVALRCDSISGHVTLYWYRQTLGQGSEVLTYSQSDAQRDKSGRPSGRFSAERPERSVSTLKIQRTEQGDSAVYLCASSSPGQGSLQNEQFFGPGTRLTVL.

The chain links TRBV9 to TRBJ2-2, with 16 bases identical to TRBD2. V was pared by 4 bases and J by 5 bases, with 5 bases of the junction left unmatched. The germline V gene has CDR1 SGDLS and CDR2 YYNGEE. CDR3 size: 17 residues. The CDR3 nucleotides are TGTGCCAGCAGCCCGGGACTAGCGGGAGGGCGGACCGGGGAGCTGTTTTTT. Residues: CASSPGLAGGRTGELFF.

The J gene is TRBJ1-1, the V gene TRBV11-2, with 7 bases fitting TRBD1. Germline assignment: CDR1 SGHAT and CDR2 FQNNGV. Unmatched junction bases numbered 12, after V lost 3 bases and J lost 5 bases. The CDR3 extends over 16 amino acids. In DNA, the CDR3 is TGTGCCAGCAGCTTCGTTGGTAGACAGGGTCGGACTGAAGCTTTCTTT. Its translation: CASSFVGRQGRTEAFF.

The genes are TRBV7-6 and TRBJ2-5, with D possibly TRBD1 on 5 matching bases. The CDR3 runs to 14 residues. Between the trimmed V and J ends, which lost 5 bases and 7 bases, there was a span of 17 bases. Germline V lookup: CDR1 SGHVS, CDR2 FNYEAQ. As DNA, the CDR3 is TGTGCCAGCAGCCCACAGGAAGTGACGGGGACCCAGTACTTC. Encoded protein: CASSPQEVTGTQYF.

A few counts support this clone. This chain connects TRBV28 to TRBJ2-1; 14 bases are a match to TRBD2. Trimming removed 5 bases from V and 7 bases from J; junction bases left unmatched: 10. Germline V gives CDR1 MDHEN, CDR2 SYDVKM. This CDR3 is built from 17 residues. This chain's CDR3 is CASSNPGLAGVGNEQFF. CDR3 coding DNA: TGTGCCAGCAGTAATCCGGGACTAGCGGGAGTAGGAAATGAGCAGTTCTTC. The full variable domain, in which reference TRBV28 and TRBJ2-1 provide the parts outside the CDR3, is DVKVTQSSRYLVKRTGEKVFLECVQDMDHENMFWYRQDPGLGLRLIYFSYDVKMKEKGDIPEGYSVSREKKERFSLILESASTNQTSMYLCASSNPGLAGVGNEQFFGPGTRLTVL.

The chain combines TRBV10-3 with TRBJ2-7; the D is unclear. The germline V and J ends were trimmed by 1 base and 0 bases, with 13 bases remaining between them. Germline loops: CDR1 ENHRY, CDR2 SYGVKD. The CDR3 length is 16 residues. The CDR3 region has the DNA TGTGCCATCAGTGAGTTACCTGAGGCGGACTCCTACGAGCAGTACTTC. It translates to CAISELPEADSYEQYF.

The rearrangement joins TRBV7-9 to TRBJ2-2; 14 positions agree with TRBD2. The CDR3 loop spans 17 amino acids. Germline assignment: CDR1 SEHNR and CDR2 FQNEAQ (reference sequence). The J segment lost 6 bases and the V segment lost 1 base, leaving 4 bases of the junction unmatched. For the CDR3, the DNA is TGTGCCAGCAGCTTAGAGGAGGGACTAGCGGGAGCCGGGGAGCTGTTTTTT. This encodes CASSLEEGLAGAGELFF.

About this clone itself: In the same sample, other DNA sequences code for this CDR3. The V gene is TRBV4-2, the J gene TRBJ2-7; 8 bases are a match to TRBD2. CDR1 is LGHNA and CDR2 is YNFKEQ in the germline V gene. The CDR3 has 15 residues. Trimming removed 1 base from V and 1 base from J; junction bases left unmatched: 3. This CDR3 is CASSQGASGSYEQYF. CDR3 DNA: TGTGCCAGCAGCCAAGGGGCTAGCGGGTCCTACGAGCAGTACTTC.

CDR3 sequence (DNA): TGTGCCAGCAGCCCCGGGACTAGCGGGAGAAGTGAGCAGTTCTTC. This sequence encodes CASSPGTSGRSEQFF. This chain uses TRBV27 with TRBJ2-1, with 14 bases that match TRBD2. The CDR3 consists of 15 residues. J lost 9 bases, V lost 6 bases, and 7 bases had no gene match. The V gene's germline CDR1 is MNHEY and CDR2 SMNVEV (reference sequence).

V gene TRBV7-2 combines with J gene TRBJ1-2, with D perhaps matching TRBD1 (5 bases). The germline V gene encodes CDR1 SGHTA and CDR2 FQGNSA. The ends were cut back, 2 bases at V and 8 bases at J, with 15 bases in the middle. There are 14 residues in the CDR3. The CDR3 protein is CASSLNLQGGGYTF. Here the CDR3 DNA reads TGTGCCAGCAGCTTAAACCTCCAGGGTGGGGGCTACACCTTC.